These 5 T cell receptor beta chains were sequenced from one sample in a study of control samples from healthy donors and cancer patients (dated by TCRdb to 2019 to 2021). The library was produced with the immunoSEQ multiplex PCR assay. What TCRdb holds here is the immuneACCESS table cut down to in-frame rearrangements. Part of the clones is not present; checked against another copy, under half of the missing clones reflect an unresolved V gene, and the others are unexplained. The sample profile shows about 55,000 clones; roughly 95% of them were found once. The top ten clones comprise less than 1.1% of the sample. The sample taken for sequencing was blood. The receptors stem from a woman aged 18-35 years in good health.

The CDR3 DNA reads as TGTGCCAGCAGTTACCTACGGTCCCGCTCCTACGAGCAGTACTTC. Translating gives CASSYLRSRSYEQYF. The rearrangement links TRBV6-2 or TRBV6-3 to TRBJ2-7; D remains unclear. V dropped 2 bases and J dropped 0 bases, with 11 bases sitting between them. This CDR3 is 15 amino acids long. The germline gives CDR1 MNHEY, CDR2 SVGEGT.

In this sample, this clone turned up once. The CDR3 DNA reads as TGTGCCAGCAGTGACTCGGCCGACGGCACCGGGGAGCTGTTTTTT. Encoded protein: CASSDSADGTGELFF. The chain links TRBV6-4 to TRBJ2-2; D gene uncertain. The CDR3 sequence is 15 residues long. Germline V lookup: CDR1 MRHNA, CDR2 SNTAGT. Between the trimmed V and J ends, which lost 0 bases and 4 bases, there was a span of 9 bases.

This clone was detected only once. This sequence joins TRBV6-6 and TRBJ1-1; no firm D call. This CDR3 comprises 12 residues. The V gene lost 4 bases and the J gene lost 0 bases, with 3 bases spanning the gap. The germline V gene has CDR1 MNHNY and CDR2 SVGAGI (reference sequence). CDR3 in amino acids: CASSSMNTEAFF. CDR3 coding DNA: TGTGCCAGCAGTTCAATGAACACTGAAGCTTTCTTT.

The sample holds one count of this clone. The CDR3 DNA is TGTGCCAGCAGTTACGGGAGTAACTATAATTCACCCCTCCACTTT. This sequence encodes CASSYGSNYNSPLHF. The chain couples TRBV6-2 or TRBV6-3 to TRBJ1-6; D gene ambiguous. V was clipped by 2 bases and J by 3 bases, with 8 bases between them. The germline CDR1 and CDR2 sequences are MNHEY and SVGEGT. This CDR3 is 15 amino acids long.

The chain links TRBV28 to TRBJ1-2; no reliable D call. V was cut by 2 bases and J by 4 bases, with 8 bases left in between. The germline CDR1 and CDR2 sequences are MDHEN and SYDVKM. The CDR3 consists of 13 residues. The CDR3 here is CASSLRQAYGYTF. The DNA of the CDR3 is TGTGCCAGCAGTTTAAGGCAGGCCTATGGCTACACCTTC.